This T cell receptor (beta chain) was sequenced for a study of blood T cell repertoires in COVID-19. In the original processing: Estimation of nucleated cell counts relied on the amplification of reference gene primers. Assay used: immunoSEQ multiplex PCR; TCRdb lists only in-frame clones, some missing. V, J and clone size reflect that table, while D and trimming were determined from the DNA. The table shows about 50,000 clones, with 88% occurring only once. Sequencing was done on a sample of peripheral blood. This sequence originates from a human donor with active COVID-19. The donor label of this sample is uncertain.

CDR3: CASNPGGVTAGYTF. The CDR3, as DNA: TGTGCCAGCAACCCGGGGGGGGTGACGGCTGGCTACACCTTC. V and J are TRBV5-4 and TRBJ1-2, with D maybe TRBD1 (5 bases). The CDR3 extends over 14 amino acids. Per the germline V gene, CDR1 is SGHNT and CDR2 is YYREEE (reference sequence). V lost 6 bases and J lost 7, with 19 bases in between.